These 7 T cell receptor beta chains were sequenced from one sample in a study of metastatic and nonmetastatic thyroid tumors. Treatment of any kind had been given to no patient before thyroid surgery. TCRdb re-called the PCR reads through MiXCR. The repertoire holds more than 20,000 clones, roughly an eighth seen once, with around a quarter in the top ten. The material sequenced was blood. Receptors were obtained from a female donor with papillary thyroid cancer or a benign thyroid nodule (not recorded which). Some clones in this sample may be carry-over from other donors' samples.

This clone was counted at least ten times. A read error is possible here, since a much larger clone lies one base away. This rearrangement joins TRBV6-1 to TRBJ1-6, with 10 nucleotides matching TRBD1. Trimming cost V 9 bases and J 6 bases; bases outside gene matches: 8. CDR1 and CDR2 from the germline V gene are MNHNS and SASEGT. This CDR3 is 15 amino acids long. The chain's CDR3 is CASRGQGRGNSPLHF. Written as DNA, the CDR3 is TGTGCCAGTAGGGGACAGGGGCGAGGTAATTCACCCCTCCACTTT.

At least ten counts were recorded for this clone. The rearrangement joins TRBV20-1 to TRBJ1-2; no clear D gene. V was cut by 2 bases and J by 3 bases, with 13 bases left in between. CDR1 and CDR2 (germline): DFQATT, SNEGSKA (reference sequence). The CDR3 is 14 residues long. CDR3 sequence: CSARRRGFDYGYTF. DNA for the CDR3: TGCAGTGCTAGACGTCGGGGATTCGACTATGGCTACACCTTC.

This clone was seen at least ten times. The chain carries TRBV12-3 or TRBV12-4 and TRBJ1-3; D gene ambiguous. The CDR3 loop spans 14 amino acids. The V gene lost 5 bases and the J gene lost 4 bases, with 12 bases spanning the gap. The CDR3 region has the DNA TGTGCCAGCAGTCCGACGATTTCGGGAAACACCATATATTTT. Protein sequence: CASSPTISGNTIYF.

This clone has at least ten counts. The chain uses TRBV5-6 and TRBJ2-4; tentative D call: TRBD1 (6 bases). The CDR3 spans 16 residues. Germline V gene data show CDR1 as SGHDT and CDR2 as YYEEEE. V lost 3 bases and J lost 9, with 22 bases in between. DNA for the CDR3: TGTGCCAGCAGCTACCTTCGGACAGATGCTTCCCGCATTCAGTACTTC. Translated, it gives CASSYLRTDASRIQYF.

The chain couples TRBV2 to TRBJ2-2; TRBD2 matches 11 bases. This CDR3 is 17 amino acids long. With V trimmed by 6 bases and J by 5 bases, 11 bases remained unmatched. Germline CDR1 reads SNHLY; CDR2 reads FYNNEI. The CDR3 region has the DNA TGTGCCAGCAGATCAGGTAGCGGGAGGGCCATTACCGGGGAGCTGTTTTTT. It specifies CASRSGSGRAITGELFF.

This clone has ten or more counts. This CDR3 reads CASSQEPATDTQYF. The DNA of the CDR3 is TGTGCCAGCAGCCAAGAACCGGCTACGGATACGCAGTATTTT. This sequence joins TRBV3-1 and TRBJ2-3; the D is unclear. Trimming stripped 0 bases from V and 6 bases from J, with 10 bases between. The CDR3 contains 14 residues. Germline V gene data show CDR1 as LGHDT and CDR2 as YNNKEL (reference sequence).

This clone was seen at least ten times. The V and J genes are TRBV29-1 and TRBJ1-1; possibly TRBD1 for D (6 bases). CDR3 length equals 14 residues. Germline CDR1 reads SQVTM; CDR2 reads ANQGSEA. V was shortened by 7 bases and J by 0 bases, with 15 bases between the two germline ends. CDR3 residues: CSATEQGLNTEAFF. The CDR3 DNA sequence: TGCAGCGCTACTGAACAGGGTTTGAACACTGAAGCTTTCTTT.